These T cell receptor beta chains were read from a single sample in a study of cytomegalovirus exposure and HLA in healthy donors. The method was immunoSEQ multiplex PCR; TCRdb's version includes in-frame clones alone and lacks a portion of them. The top ten clones hold about 5.7% of a sample with 90,000 to 120,000 clones, 10% of them seen once. The sample comprised PBMCs. Receptors originate from a man between 35 and 55 years old in good health and CMV-seropositive. Each CDR3 is given with its conserved first and last residue. Each record gives: J gene, V gene, clone size, D gene, CDR3 protein, CDR3 DNA. A D gene is named only where the DNA matches it firmly. Part of the rows lack a size; the others show once, few, many or a class for expanded clones.

>TRBJ2-7|TRBV27|few|TRBD2
CASSEGTSVYYEQYF
TGTGCCAGCAGTGAAGGGACTAGCGTCTACTACGAGCAGTACTTC
>TRBJ2-7|TRBV14|few|TRBD2
CASSRGLAFLNYEQYF
TGTGCCAGCAGCCGGGGACTAGCGTTTCTGAACTACGAGCAGTACTTC
>TRBJ2-2|TRBV2|NA|TRBD2
CASSDEREPGELFF
TGTGCCAGCAGTGATGAGCGGGAGCCCGGGGAGCTGTTTTTT
>TRBJ1-2|TRBV6-9|NA|TRBD1
CASSYSGARQGATPSYGYTF
TGTGCCAGCAGTTATTCGGGCGCGCGACAGGGGGCGACCCCATCCTATGGCTACACCTTC
>TRBJ2-7|TRBV5-1|NA|TRBD2
CASSLEREGDEQYF
TGCGCCAGCAGCTTAGAGCGGGAGGGCGACGAGCAGTACTTC
>TRBJ1-1|TRBV10-3|few|NA
CAIRERWAGNTEAFF
TGTGCCATCAGGGAGCGGTGGGCAGGGAACACTGAAGCTTTCTTT
>TRBJ1-5|TRBV12-5|NA|NA
CASGLDGGGQPQHF
TGTGCTAGTGGTTTGGACGGTGGGGGCCAGCCCCAGCATTTT
>TRBJ2-3|TRBV15|NA|NA
CATSRDSTTQYF
TGTGCCACCAGCAGAGATAGCACAACGCAGTATTTT
>TRBJ2-5|TRBV12-5|NA|TRBD2
CASGLGGGRGLETQYF
TGTGCTAGTGGTTTGGGAGGCGGGAGAGGATTAGAGACCCAGTACTTC
>TRBJ1-3|TRBV14|few|TRBD1
CASSLYRGNSGNTIYF
TGTGCCAGCAGCTTATACAGGGGGAACTCTGGAAACACCATATATTTT
>TRBJ2-3|TRBV28|NA|TRBD1
CASSLTDRDHTQYF
TGTGCCAGCAGTTTAACCGACAGGGATCATACGCAGTATTTT
>TRBJ2-1|TRBV6-1|NA|NA
CASSDGGSSYNEQFF
TGTGCCAGCAGTGACGGAGGAAGCTCCTACAATGAGCAGTTCTTC
>TRBJ1-2|TRBV9|many|TRBD1
CASSVQTGGSGYTF
TGTGCCAGCAGCGTACAGACAGGGGGCTCCGGCTACACCTTC
>TRBJ2-1|TRBV2|NA|TRBD2
CASTTSGRYEQFF
TGTGCCAGCACTACTAGCGGGAGATATGAGCAGTTCTTC
>TRBJ2-1|TRBV4-1|NA|TRBD1
CASSQDGDRVSYNEQFF
TGCGCCAGCAGCCAAGATGGGGACAGGGTATCCTACAATGAGCAGTTCTTC
>TRBJ2-2|TRBV28|NA|TRBD2
CASSWGETSGRADYTGELFF
TGTGCCAGCAGTTGGGGGGAGACTAGCGGGAGGGCCGATTACACCGGGGAGCTGTTTTTT
>TRBJ2-1|TRBV11-2|NA|TRBD2
CASKLGLAGPYNEQFF
TGTGCCAGCAAATTGGGACTAGCGGGCCCCTACAATGAGCAGTTCTTC
>TRBJ2-7|TRBV25-1|few|NA
CASSELVVPYEQYF
TGTGCCAGCAGTGAATTAGTCGTCCCCTACGAGCAGTACTTC
>TRBJ2-7|TRBV11-2|few|NA
CASSFRSDEQYF
TGTGCCAGCAGCTTCCGGAGCGACGAGCAGTACTTC
>TRBJ2-1|TRBV6-4|few|TRBD2
CASSTSGTSSYNEQFF
TGTGCCAGCAGTACTTCCGGGACTAGCTCCTACAATGAGCAGTTCTTC
>TRBJ2-7|TRBV30|NA|NA
CAWSMTGSLEYF
TGTGCCTGGAGTATGACAGGTTCTCTTGAGTACTTC
>TRBJ2-3|TRBV2|few|NA
CASLTSTDTQYF
TGTGCCAGTTTGACTAGCACAGATACGCAGTATTTT
>TRBJ1-4|TRBV9|few|TRBD1
CASSVGQGAVEKLFF
TGTGCCAGCAGCGTAGGACAGGGGGCGGTTGAAAAACTGTTTTTT
>TRBJ2-5|TRBV14|few|NA
CASSLSQDSQETQYF
TGTGCCAGCAGCCTCTCTCAGGACAGCCAAGAGACCCAGTACTTC
>TRBJ1-5|TRBV6-1|few|NA
CASSLDSGQPQHF
TGTGCCAGCAGTCTGGACAGCGGTCAGCCCCAGCATTTT
>TRBJ2-1|TRBV27|NA|NA
CASSVTGPYSYNEQFF
TGTGCCAGCAGTGTAACAGGGCCCTACTCCTACAATGAGCAGTTCTTC
>TRBJ1-2|TRBV19|few|NA
CASTPWGSSRDYGYTF
TGTGCCAGTACCCCCTGGGGCTCCTCAAGGGACTATGGCTACACCTTC
>TRBJ2-7|TRBV29-1|NA|TRBD2
CSVAGTSGNTYEQYF
TGCAGCGTAGCCGGGACTAGCGGGAATACCTACGAGCAGTACTTC
>TRBJ2-2|TRBV29-1|few|NA
CSVATNTGELFF
TGCAGCGTCGCTACGAACACCGGGGAGCTGTTTTTT
>TRBJ1-4|TRBV29-1|NA|NA
CSVQGVGNEKLFF
TGCAGCGTCCAAGGGGTAGGGAACGAAAAACTGTTTTTT
>TRBJ1-3|TRBV7-9|NA|NA
CASSLVPPGKQSGGNTIYF
TGTGCCAGCAGCTTAGTGCCCCCAGGGAAACAAAGTGGTGGAAACACCATATATTTT
>TRBJ2-7|TRBV5-1|few|TRBD1
CASSLRDRGREQYF
TGCGCCAGCAGCTTACGGGACAGGGGGCGCGAGCAGTACTTC
>TRBJ1-2|TRBV29-1|few|TRBD1
CSVVTGEDYGYTF
TGCAGCGTTGTTACAGGGGAGGACTATGGCTACACCTTC
>TRBJ2-3|TRBV7-9|NA|NA
CASKLLAVNTDTQYF
TGTGCCAGCAAACTCCTAGCCGTCAACACAGATACGCAGTATTTT
>TRBJ1-2|TRBV11-2|few|NA
CASSDLRSAGDNYGYTF
TGTGCCAGCAGCGATTTGAGGTCTGCCGGAGATAACTATGGCTACACCTTC
>TRBJ2-1|TRBV6-5|NA|TRBD2
CASSYGAGAGDDEQFF
TGTGCCAGCAGTTACGGAGCGGGAGCAGGAGACGATGAGCAGTTCTTC
>TRBJ2-7|TRBV9|few|NA
CASSVEPNYEQYF
TGTGCCAGCAGCGTCGAACCTAACTACGAGCAGTACTTC
>TRBJ1-5|TRBV30|NA|NA
CAWEVGGPQHF
TGTGCCTGGGAGGTCGGGGGGCCCCAGCATTTT
>TRBJ2-1|TRBV5-1|NA|NA
CASSSSGASEQFF
TGCGCCAGCAGCTCCTCGGGAGCTTCGGAGCAGTTCTTC
>TRBJ1-4|TRBV2|NA|TRBD1
CASSAMTGANNEKLFF
TGTGCCAGCAGCGCCATGACAGGGGCGAACAATGAAAAACTGTTTTTT
>TRBJ2-2|TRBV15|NA|NA
CATSNGQDTGELFF
TGTGCCACCAGCAACGGACAAGACACCGGGGAGCTGTTTTTT
>TRBJ2-4|TRBV7-9|NA|NA
CASSSAKNIQYF
TGTGCCAGCAGCTCGGCCAAAAACATTCAGTACTTC
>TRBJ2-7|TRBV7-8|NA|TRBD2
CASLGAGTTFYEQYF
TGTGCCAGCCTAGGTGCGGGGACTACATTTTACGAGCAGTACTTC
>TRBJ2-7|TRBV4-2|NA|TRBD2
CASSQDLGTSGYEQYF
TGTGCCAGCAGCCAAGATTTGGGGACTAGCGGGTACGAGCAGTACTTC
>TRBJ1-2|TRBV2|NA|TRBD1
CAGSAGQHYGYTF
TGTGCCGGCAGCGCGGGACAGCACTATGGCTACACCTTC
>TRBJ1-2|TRBV7-9|few|NA
CASSLDGYGYTF
TGTGCCAGCAGCTTAGACGGCTATGGCTACACCTTC